The entry below gives a single TCR beta chain sequence along with its context. In this sample, this clonotype turned up a few times. Its antigen is not yet known. No base quality values were provided; no much bigger clone lies one nucleotide off. This entry is derived from a study of regulatory T cells in long-lasting Graves disease (dated by TCRdb to the early 2020s). Study-level background: Antithyroid drugs had been taken for less than 3 months by newly diagnosed Graves' disease patients. Peripheral blood TCR sequencing and RNA sequencing compared persistent Graves' disease patients with newly diagnosed Graves' disease patients. The study was conducted in China and was registered as a clinical trial. A total of roughly 35 samples were covered by TCR sequencing, comprising some 13 persistent and around 20 newly diagnosed Graves' disease patients.

Results and caveats for the whole study, not just this receptor: More public clonotypes were shared among persistent patients (about 2,800) than among newly diagnosed patients (roughly 1,000). Compared with newly diagnosed patients, persistent Graves' disease patients had lower TCR Shannon entropy and fewer highly expanded clones, which suggests clonal expansion. Sequencing and analysis were restricted to the TCR beta chain. The authors acknowledged the small sample size as a limitation that may reduce accuracy. Because the primary lesion, thyroid tissue, could not be accessed, the study looked at peripheral blood alone.

The library was made by multiplex PCR. Sequencing instrument: Illumina HiSeq 4000. iRepertoire HTBI primers and Arm-PCR amplification of CDR3 regions were used to construct TCR beta libraries. Gel purification was performed on PCR products prior to sequencing. Turning to the authors' computational methods: Across samples, approximately 68 TRBV and 12 to 15 TRBJ segments were identified and used for gene usage analysis of CDR3 amino acid clonotypes. COPE and FqMerger were used to merge the filtered high-quality paired reads into contigs. Contigs were aligned with BLAST to IMGT TRBV, TRBD and TRBJ reference genes, and CDR3 was defined per IMGT. Highly expanded clones were defined as clonotypes with a frequency above 0.1%. Shannon entropy served as the measure of repertoire diversity, while the Gini coefficient captured V-J evenness. A clonotype was considered public if more than one individual shared it. The raw public reads went through TCRdb reprocessing: fastp at Q25, MiXCR clone calling, in-frame beta chains kept. Duplicate CDR3 protein sequences are folded into a single record with the most common DNA and genes. These V and J calls are TCRdb output, not the study's own analysis. Recorded for this sample are about 470,000 distinct CDR3 sequences; more than 12% of them occurred a single time. The ten largest account for roughly a sixth of the sample.

Sample time point, as interpreted from the label and publication: newly diagnosed GD, antithyroid drugs for less than 3 months. RNA was extracted from PBMCs in TRIzol for both TCR sequencing and RNA sequencing. The diagnosis of Graves' disease was made according to American Thyroid Association guidelines. Patients were recruited from an endocrinology department in Xi'an, China. Each patient gave around 9 milliliters of peripheral blood, collected in an EDTA anticoagulant tube. Ficoll Paque Plus density gradient separation was used to isolate PBMCs, and no further T cell sorting was done. RNA quality was checked with an Agilent 2100 Bioanalyzer and agarose gel, and concentration with a NanoDrop 2000. The same data also contributed to another study, on T cells in Graves' hyperthyroidism and ophthalmopathy. From the second report: A patient counted as having stable Graves' hyperthyroidism if no progression to ophthalmopathy occurred over 18 months of follow-up. The hyperthyroidism patients were between 18 and 65 years old and newly diagnosed, with a disease duration of less than 2 months. Exclusion was applied to patients with uncontrolled infections, other autoimmune diseases, pregnancy or lactation. Clinical symptoms, serum thyroxine and TRAb, thyroid ultrasound, and orbital computed tomography formed the basis for the diagnoses. The first round of RT-PCR for the TCR CDR3 was performed with the HTBI primer set and the Qiagen OneStep RT-PCR kit. Most expanded thyroid clonotypes (frequency above 0.001) were also detected in blood, suggesting blood repertoires may reflect thyroid immune responses. A 13 V-J signature model separated ophthalmopathy from stable hyperthyroidism, with roughly 88% sensitivity and around 84% specificity in cross-validation and 80%/75% in testing. During validation, the model predicted progression to ophthalmopathy a median of around 7 months ahead of onset, with roughly 65% sensitivity and 72% to 85% specificity. To identify distinguishing TCR V-J signatures, a discovery cohort of some 100 patients was used, comprising 43 with Graves' ophthalmopathy and some 57 with stable Graves' hyperthyroidism. Prospective prediction of ophthalmopathy was tested in an independent validation cohort consisting of fewer than 20 hyperthyroidism patients and around 16 patients who later progressed to ophthalmopathy. The 100 or so discovery patients were randomly split 7:3 into training and test sets. In more than 5 Graves' hyperthyroidism patients, the study also compared T-cell repertoires from thyroid tissue with T-cell repertoires from blood. After blood sampling, hyperthyroidism patients were treated with methimazole at a starting dose of 30 mg daily, and ophthalmopathy patients were treated with high-dose intravenous methylprednisolone. Libraries were constructed in a second round of multiplex PCR, after which size selection and purification were carried out. The libraries were sequenced on an Illumina HiSeq2000 using paired-end 100 bp reads. Raw data were processed with SOAPnuke, discarding reads with adapters, uncalled bases, mean Phred below 15, or no exact constant-primer or identifier match. COPE v1.2.5 was used to merge the high-quality paired reads, and each unique nucleotide sequence was defined as a clonotype. Clonotypes were aligned to IMGT TRBV, TRBD and TRBJ reference segments using MiTCR v1.1. The analysis included only V-J combinations with a frequency above 0.0001, which together covered roughly 99% of the repertoires. The TCS score was defined as the ratio of F50 (clonal expansion) to E x V (chaos), calculated using BLOSUM62-based TCRdist between CDR3 peptides within each V-J. Welch's t-statistics and random forest reduced approximately 520 V-J features to roughly 13, which were used in a naive Bayes classifier (R e1071). Sample size was not statistically predetermined, and investigators were not blinded to group allocation. According to the paper, TCR Vbeta CDR3 sequencing was carried out on approximately 140 peripheral blood samples, which came from 40 to 45 ophthalmopathy, around 74 hyperthyroidism and 17 progressor patients.

The sequences come from peripheral blood mononuclear cells (PBMCs), collected at new diagnosis, from a patient treated with antithyroid drugs. The TCR comes from a woman aged 25-40 years with Graves disease. Donor details come from another sample of the same person, matched by shared clones.

The CDR3 protein: CASSELGGQVFEQYF. In nucleotides, the sequence is TGTGCCAGCAGTGAATTAGGGGGGCAGGTTTTCGAGCAGTACTTC. Recombination connected TRBV25-1 to TRBJ2-7; the D call is tentative, TRBD1 or TRBD2, as each matches 6 bases. V sheds 1 base and J sheds 6 bases, leaving 16 bases between their ends. Including cysteine and phenylalanine, the CDR3 has 15 amino acids. Of the read, only the CDR3 DNA is kept; its 45 bases are in frame from base 1. CDR1 and CDR2 were assigned from the germline V gene as MGHDK and SYGVNS.